The entry that follows covers one T cell receptor (beta chain) sequence. The antigen is not known. These data belong to a study of graft-versus-host responses after intestinal transplantation. Study details: Uniformly, recipients were administered anti-thymocyte globulin induction with subsequent tacrolimus and steroids for two to three years. Study findings and constraints: Detected in recipient marrow were GvH clones, some of which were first observed in ileum or blood.

The assay was immunoSEQ multiplex PCR, and TCRdb's table has in-frame clones only and misses some. The repertoire holds some 41,000 clones, over 90% seen once, with 3.6% in the top ten. V was pared by 7 bases and J by 2 bases, with 23 bases between. The CDR3 spans 17 residues. Germline CDR1 is MRHNA and CDR2 is SNTAGT. This TCR came from a human patient who received an intestinal transplant, so some T cells may come from the graft donor. The chain links TRBV6-4 to TRBJ1-2, with D possibly TRBD1 on 6 matching bases. The sequencing used PBMCs, collected around 730 days after intestinal transplantation. CDR3 region: CASTSTRTAQTNYGYTF. DNA of the CDR3: TGTGCCAGCACCTCAACCAGGACAGCCCAGACGAACTATGGCTACACCTTC.